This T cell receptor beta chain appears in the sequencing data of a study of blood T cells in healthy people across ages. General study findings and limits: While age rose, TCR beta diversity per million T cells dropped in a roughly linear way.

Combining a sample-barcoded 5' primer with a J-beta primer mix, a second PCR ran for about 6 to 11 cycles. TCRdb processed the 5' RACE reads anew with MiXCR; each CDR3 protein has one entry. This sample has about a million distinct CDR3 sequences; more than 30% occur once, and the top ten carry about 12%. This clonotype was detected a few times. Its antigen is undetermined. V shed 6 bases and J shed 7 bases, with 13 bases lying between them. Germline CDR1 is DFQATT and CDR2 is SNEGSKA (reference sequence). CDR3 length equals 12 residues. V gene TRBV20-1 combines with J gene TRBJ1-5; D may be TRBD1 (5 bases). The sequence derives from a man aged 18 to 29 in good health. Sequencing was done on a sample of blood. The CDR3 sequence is CSAHRLWQPQHF. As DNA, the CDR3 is TGCAGTGCCCACAGGTTATGGCAGCCCCAGCATTTT.